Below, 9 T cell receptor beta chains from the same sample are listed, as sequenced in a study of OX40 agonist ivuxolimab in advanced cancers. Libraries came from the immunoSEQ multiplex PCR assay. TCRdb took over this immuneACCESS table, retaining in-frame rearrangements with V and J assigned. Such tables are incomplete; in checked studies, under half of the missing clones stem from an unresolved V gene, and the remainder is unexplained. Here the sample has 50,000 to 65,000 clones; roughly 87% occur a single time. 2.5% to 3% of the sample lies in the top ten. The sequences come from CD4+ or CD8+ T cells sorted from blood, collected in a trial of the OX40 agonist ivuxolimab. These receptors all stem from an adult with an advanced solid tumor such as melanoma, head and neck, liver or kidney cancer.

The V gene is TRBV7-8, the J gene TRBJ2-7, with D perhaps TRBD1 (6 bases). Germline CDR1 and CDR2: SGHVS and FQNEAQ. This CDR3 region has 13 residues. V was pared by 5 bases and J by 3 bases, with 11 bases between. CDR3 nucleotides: TGTGCCAGCAGCAAAGGACAGAACTACGAGCAGTACTTC. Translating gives CASSKGQNYEQYF.

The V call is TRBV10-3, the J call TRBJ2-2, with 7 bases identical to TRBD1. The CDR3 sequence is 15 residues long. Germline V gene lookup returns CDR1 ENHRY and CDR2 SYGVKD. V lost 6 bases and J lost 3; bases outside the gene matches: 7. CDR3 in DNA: TGTGCCATCAGCAAAGGGGGCGCGGACACCGGGGAGCTGTTTTTT. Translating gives CAISKGGADTGELFF.

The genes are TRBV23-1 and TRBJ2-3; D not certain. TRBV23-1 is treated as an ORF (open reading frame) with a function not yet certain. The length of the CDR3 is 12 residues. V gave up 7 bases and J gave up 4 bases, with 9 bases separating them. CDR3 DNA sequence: TGCGCCAGCACCCTGACGGCAGATACGCAGTATTTT. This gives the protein CASTLTADTQYF.

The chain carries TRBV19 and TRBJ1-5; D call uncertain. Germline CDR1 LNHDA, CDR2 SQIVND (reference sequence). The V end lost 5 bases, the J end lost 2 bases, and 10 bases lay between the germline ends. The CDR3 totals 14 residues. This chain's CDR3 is CASSSGSGNQPQHF. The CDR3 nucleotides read TGTGCCAGTAGTTCAGGTTCGGGCAATCAGCCCCAGCATTTT. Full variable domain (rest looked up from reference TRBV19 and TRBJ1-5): DGGITQSPKYLFRKEGQNVTLSCEQNLNHDAMYWYRQDPGQGLRLIYYSQIVNDFQKGDIAEGYSVSREKKESFPLTVTSAQKNPTAFYLCASSSGSGNQPQHFGDGTRLSIL.

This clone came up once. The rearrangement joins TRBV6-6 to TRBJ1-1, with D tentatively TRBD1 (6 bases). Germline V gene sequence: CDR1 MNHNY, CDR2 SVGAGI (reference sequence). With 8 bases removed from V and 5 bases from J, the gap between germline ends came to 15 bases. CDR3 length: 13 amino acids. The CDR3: CASRRQARTEAFF. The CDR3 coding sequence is TGTGCCAGCCGCAGACAGGCTCGAACTGAAGCTTTCTTT.

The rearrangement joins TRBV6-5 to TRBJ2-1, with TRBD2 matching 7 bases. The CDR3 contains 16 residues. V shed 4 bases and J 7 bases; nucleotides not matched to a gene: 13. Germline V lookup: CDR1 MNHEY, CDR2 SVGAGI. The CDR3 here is CASSSPWTSGKNEQFF. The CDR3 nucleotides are TGTGCCAGCAGTTCCCCATGGACTAGTGGTAAGAATGAGCAGTTCTTC.

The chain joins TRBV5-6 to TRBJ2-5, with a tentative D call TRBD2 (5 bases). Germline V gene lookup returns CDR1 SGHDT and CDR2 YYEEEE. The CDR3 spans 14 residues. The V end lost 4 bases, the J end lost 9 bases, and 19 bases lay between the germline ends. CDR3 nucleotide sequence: TGTGCCAGCAGCAAGCAGGTACTTGAGGAGGCCCAGTACTTC. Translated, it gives CASSKQVLEEAQYF.

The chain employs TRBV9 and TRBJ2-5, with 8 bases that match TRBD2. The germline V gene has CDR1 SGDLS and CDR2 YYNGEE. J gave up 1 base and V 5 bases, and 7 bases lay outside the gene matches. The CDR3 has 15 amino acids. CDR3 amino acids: CASSMSGGFQETQYF. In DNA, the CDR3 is TGTGCCAGCAGTATGAGCGGGGGCTTCCAAGAGACCCAGTACTTC.

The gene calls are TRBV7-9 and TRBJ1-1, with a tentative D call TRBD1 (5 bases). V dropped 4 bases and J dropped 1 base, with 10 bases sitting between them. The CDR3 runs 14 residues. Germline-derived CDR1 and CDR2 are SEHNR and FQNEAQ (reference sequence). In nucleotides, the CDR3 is TGTGCCAGCAGCTCCCCCGGACAGAACACTGAAGCTTTCTTT. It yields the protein CASSSPGQNTEAFF.